A selection of T cell receptor beta chains follows, all from one sample in a study of blood T cell repertoires in COVID-19. Sequenced by immunoSEQ multiplex PCR; TCRdb stores in-frame clones only, minus some. Among 110,000 to 150,000 clones listed, around 80% were seen once. The sample comprised peripheral blood. These TCRs come from a man between 60 and 75 years old with active or convalescent COVID-19. The CDR3 runs from the conserved cysteine through the conserved F or W. A D gene is named only where the DNA matches it firmly. Not every row has a clone size; where given, it reads once, few, many or a size class.

j_gene: TRBJ2-2; d_gene: .; abundance: .; v_gene: TRBV15; CDR3nt: TGTGCCACCAGCAGAGACAGGACAGCCGGGGAGCTGTTTTTT; CDR3aa: CATSRDRTAGELFF
j_gene: TRBJ1-5; d_gene: .; abundance: .; v_gene: TRBV9; CDR3nt: TGTGCCAGCAGCGTAGGGGGCCGAAGCAATCAGCCCCAGCATTTT; CDR3aa: CASSVGGRSNQPQHF
j_gene: TRBJ1-2; d_gene: .; abundance: .; v_gene: TRBV6-5; CDR3nt: TGTGCCAGCAGTTACTCACGGGGTTACGGCTACACCTTC; CDR3aa: CASSYSRGYGYTF
j_gene: TRBJ2-1; d_gene: .; abundance: .; v_gene: TRBV13; CDR3nt: TGTGCCAGCAGCTTAGCGACACAGGGGGGGGGTGAGCAGTTCTTC; CDR3aa: CASSLATQGGGEQFF
j_gene: TRBJ1-4; d_gene: .; abundance: .; v_gene: TRBV27; CDR3nt: TGTGCCAGCAGAGAGACACAAAGGAATGAAAAACTGTTTTTT; CDR3aa: CASRETQRNEKLFF
j_gene: TRBJ1-2; d_gene: .; abundance: .; v_gene: TRBV6-1; CDR3nt: TGTGCCAGCAGTGAAACAGGGTTTGGCTACACCTTC; CDR3aa: CASSETGFGYTF
j_gene: TRBJ1-1; d_gene: .; abundance: .; v_gene: TRBV6-5; CDR3nt: TGTGCCAGCAGTTACTCGGGCAGGTACACTGAAGCTTTCTTT; CDR3aa: CASSYSGRYTEAFF
j_gene: TRBJ2-3; d_gene: TRBD2; abundance: .; v_gene: TRBV9; CDR3nt: TGTGCCAGCAGCCAGGGGCTAGCGGGGCCATTATCTCCAGATACGCAGTATTTT; CDR3aa: CASSQGLAGPLSPDTQYF
j_gene: TRBJ2-5; d_gene: TRBD1; abundance: .; v_gene: TRBV24-1; CDR3nt: TGTGCCACCAGTGATTATACAGGGGATGAGACCCAGTACTTC; CDR3aa: CATSDYTGDETQYF
j_gene: TRBJ1-1; d_gene: .; abundance: once; v_gene: TRBV11-2; CDR3nt: TGTGCCAGCAGCTTAACCCCAGGGGTGAACACTGAAGCTTTCTTT; CDR3aa: CASSLTPGVNTEAFF
j_gene: TRBJ2-1; d_gene: .; abundance: .; v_gene: TRBV19; CDR3nt: TGTGCCAGTAGTATAGGAGGAGCCAGCAGATTCGATAATGAGCAGTTCTTC; CDR3aa: CASSIGGASRFDNEQFF
j_gene: TRBJ2-1; d_gene: .; abundance: .; v_gene: TRBV7-8; CDR3nt: TGTGCCAGCAGCTTAGGAGGTAGCAGACCCTACAATGAGCAGTTCTTC; CDR3aa: CASSLGGSRPYNEQFF
j_gene: TRBJ1-6; d_gene: TRBD1; abundance: .; v_gene: TRBV5-5; CDR3nt: TGTGCCAGCAGCCCGCAGACAGGGGTTCCGTCACCCCTCCACTTT; CDR3aa: CASSPQTGVPSPLHF
j_gene: TRBJ2-5; d_gene: TRBD2; abundance: .; v_gene: TRBV7-2; CDR3nt: TGTGCCAGCAGCTTAGGTTTCAGCGGGGGGTATCAAGAGACCCAGTACTTC; CDR3aa: CASSLGFSGGYQETQYF
j_gene: TRBJ2-3; d_gene: TRBD2; abundance: .; v_gene: TRBV10-2; CDR3nt: TGCGCCAGCACGTCAGGGCTAGCGGGAGGGGTGGATACGCAGTATTTT; CDR3aa: CASTSGLAGGVDTQYF
j_gene: TRBJ2-2; d_gene: .; abundance: .; v_gene: TRBV4-3; CDR3nt: TGCGCCAGCAGCCAAGTAATGGTAGCGAGGGCCGGGGAGCTGTTTTTT; CDR3aa: CASSQVMVARAGELFF
j_gene: TRBJ1-5; d_gene: .; abundance: once; v_gene: TRBV7-2; CDR3nt: TGTGCCAGCAGCTTATGGGCTGGGGGCTCTAATCAGCCCCAGCATTTT; CDR3aa: CASSLWAGGSNQPQHF
j_gene: TRBJ1-1; d_gene: TRBD1; abundance: .; v_gene: TRBV10-1; CDR3nt: TGCGCCAGCAGTCCCGGGACAGCGAACACTGAAGCTTTCTTT; CDR3aa: CASSPGTANTEAFF
j_gene: TRBJ2-4; d_gene: .; abundance: .; v_gene: TRBV30; CDR3nt: TGTGCCTGGAGTGTAGGACAGCCTGGAAAGTCCAAAAACATTCAGTACTTC; CDR3aa: CAWSVGQPGKSKNIQYF
j_gene: TRBJ1-6; d_gene: .; abundance: .; v_gene: TRBV3-1/TRBV3-2; CDR3nt: TGTGCCAGCAGCCCGCAGGGACACAACGGTAATTCACCCCTCCACTTT; CDR3aa: CASSPQGHNGNSPLHF
j_gene: TRBJ1-5; d_gene: .; abundance: .; v_gene: TRBV27; CDR3nt: TGTGCCAGCAGTTCCTGGGACACCAGCAATCAGCCCCAGCATTTT; CDR3aa: CASSSWDTSNQPQHF
j_gene: TRBJ1-4; d_gene: TRBD1; abundance: once; v_gene: TRBV12-3/TRBV12-4; CDR3nt: TGTGCCAGCAGTTTCATTTTCGGTGACAGGGAGTTT; CDR3aa: CASSFIFGDREF
j_gene: TRBJ2-1; d_gene: TRBD1; abundance: .; v_gene: TRBV5-1; CDR3nt: TGCGCCAGCAGCTTGCTTGGGACAGGGGCCCACAATGAGCAGTTCTTC; CDR3aa: CASSLLGTGAHNEQFF
j_gene: TRBJ1-2; d_gene: .; abundance: .; v_gene: TRBV6-2/TRBV6-3; CDR3nt: TGTGCCAGCAGTTATTTATATGGCTACACCTTC; CDR3aa: CASSYLYGYTF
j_gene: TRBJ2-5; d_gene: .; abundance: .; v_gene: TRBV7-2; CDR3nt: TGTGCCAGCAGCCCACTGGGGCAGGAGACCCAGTACTTC; CDR3aa: CASSPLGQETQYF
j_gene: TRBJ2-7; d_gene: .; abundance: .; v_gene: TRBV11-3; CDR3nt: TGTGCCAGCAGCCTTAGGAGGGGAAGGGATTTCAGCTACGAGCAGTACTTC; CDR3aa: CASSLRRGRDFSYEQYF
j_gene: TRBJ2-1; d_gene: .; abundance: once; v_gene: TRBV7-2; CDR3nt: TGTGCCAGCAGCTTAGCGCGAGGATTAGCGGACCTCTACAATGAGCAGTTCTTC; CDR3aa: CASSLARGLADLYNEQFF
j_gene: TRBJ2-5; d_gene: TRBD1; abundance: once; v_gene: TRBV6-2/TRBV6-3; CDR3nt: TGTGCCAGCAGCCTCTGGTCTACTGGGACAGGGGAGGAAGAGACCCAGTACTTC; CDR3aa: CASSLWSTGTGEEETQYF
j_gene: TRBJ1-1; d_gene: .; abundance: .; v_gene: TRBV19; CDR3nt: TGTGCCAGCCACCCAGGACAGTCGAACACTGAAGCTTTCTTT; CDR3aa: CASHPGQSNTEAFF
j_gene: TRBJ2-1; d_gene: TRBD2; abundance: .; v_gene: TRBV18; CDR3nt: TGTGCCAGCTCACTTAAACCGGGACTAGTCTCCTACAATGAGCAGTTCTTC; CDR3aa: CASSLKPGLVSYNEQFF
j_gene: TRBJ1-3; d_gene: TRBD1; abundance: few; v_gene: TRBV3-1/TRBV3-2; CDR3nt: TGTGCCAGCAGCCAGGGCCCGGTCGGGACAGGGGGCTTTGGAAACACCATATATTTT; CDR3aa: CASSQGPVGTGGFGNTIYF
j_gene: TRBJ1-2; d_gene: .; abundance: .; v_gene: TRBV6-5; CDR3nt: TGTGCCAGCAGGACAGGTCCGGAGATAAACTATGGCTACACCTTC; CDR3aa: CASRTGPEINYGYTF
j_gene: TRBJ1-6; d_gene: .; abundance: few; v_gene: TRBV6-5; CDR3nt: TGTGCCAGCAGCCAGAGGCGGGCGGATAATTCACCCCTCCACTTT; CDR3aa: CASSQRRADNSPLHF
j_gene: TRBJ1-1; d_gene: .; abundance: .; v_gene: TRBV27; CDR3nt: TGTGCCAGCAGTTTAAGCAGGGGGAACACTGAAGCTTTCTTT; CDR3aa: CASSLSRGNTEAFF
j_gene: TRBJ1-2; d_gene: .; abundance: .; v_gene: TRBV3-1/TRBV3-2; CDR3nt: TGTGCCAGCAGCCAACCAACAAGTAACTATGGCTACACCTTC; CDR3aa: CASSQPTSNYGYTF
j_gene: TRBJ1-1; d_gene: .; abundance: few; v_gene: TRBV29-1; CDR3nt: TGCAGCTCTTTTTCAGGCACTGAAGCTTTCTTT; CDR3aa: CSSFSGTEAFF
j_gene: TRBJ1-5; d_gene: .; abundance: .; v_gene: TRBV19; CDR3nt: TGTGCCAGTAGTATAGGGGCCAGGGAAGATCAGCCCCAGCATTTT; CDR3aa: CASSIGAREDQPQHF
j_gene: TRBJ2-7; d_gene: .; abundance: .; v_gene: TRBV19; CDR3nt: TGTGCCAGTGGGTGGGTTTCGGGCGAGCAGTACTTC; CDR3aa: CASGWVSGEQYF
j_gene: TRBJ2-7; d_gene: .; abundance: .; v_gene: TRBV6-5; CDR3nt: TGTGCCAGCAGTTACGCTACCAAGGGGGAGCAGTACTTC; CDR3aa: CASSYATKGEQYF
j_gene: TRBJ1-3; d_gene: .; abundance: .; v_gene: TRBV18; CDR3nt: TGTGCCAGCTCACCGCCAGGCGGGGTTACAGGAAACACCATATATTTT; CDR3aa: CASSPPGGVTGNTIYF
j_gene: TRBJ1-6; d_gene: TRBD1; abundance: .; v_gene: TRBV5-6; CDR3nt: TGTGCCAGCAGCTTGCGGGGACAGGGGGCCTCACCCCTCCACTTT; CDR3aa: CASSLRGQGASPLHF
j_gene: TRBJ1-1; d_gene: .; abundance: few; v_gene: TRBV18; CDR3nt: TGTGCCAGCTCACCCGAGCAGGGAGGTGGTTCTTTCTTT; CDR3aa: CASSPEQGGGSFF
j_gene: TRBJ1-2; d_gene: TRBD1; abundance: .; v_gene: TRBV27; CDR3nt: TGTGCCAGCAGGGGGACAGTGGATCGTCACAACTATGGCTACACCTTC; CDR3aa: CASRGTVDRHNYGYTF
j_gene: TRBJ1-6; d_gene: .; abundance: .; v_gene: TRBV14; CDR3nt: TGTGCCAGCAGCCAGCTGACAGATTCACCCCTCCACTTT; CDR3aa: CASSQLTDSPLHF
j_gene: TRBJ1-4; d_gene: .; abundance: .; v_gene: TRBV3-1/TRBV3-2; CDR3nt: TGTGCCAGCAGTTCCAAAGCGGGTTCAGAAAAACTGTTTTTT; CDR3aa: CASSSKAGSEKLFF
j_gene: TRBJ2-2; d_gene: .; abundance: .; v_gene: TRBV11-2; CDR3nt: TGTGCCAGCAGCTTCAACAGGGTCGGTACCGGGGAGCTGTTTTTT; CDR3aa: CASSFNRVGTGELFF
j_gene: TRBJ2-7; d_gene: TRBD1; abundance: .; v_gene: TRBV30; CDR3nt: TGTGCCTGGAGTTTTTGGACAGGAAGGGGCGAGCAGTACTTC; CDR3aa: CAWSFWTGRGEQYF
j_gene: TRBJ1-6; d_gene: .; abundance: .; v_gene: TRBV27; CDR3nt: TGTGCCAGCAGTTTATCAATATCCAGCTCCTATAATTCACCCCTCCACTTT; CDR3aa: CASSLSISSSYNSPLHF
j_gene: TRBJ1-2; d_gene: TRBD1; abundance: .; v_gene: TRBV19; CDR3nt: TGTGCCAGTACCTGGGCGGAGGGACAGAACTATGGCTACACCTTC; CDR3aa: CASTWAEGQNYGYTF
j_gene: TRBJ1-2; d_gene: .; abundance: .; v_gene: TRBV7-8; CDR3nt: TGTGCCAGCAGCCCCACCCGGGACATTGGAGGCTACACCTTC; CDR3aa: CASSPTRDIGGYTF
j_gene: TRBJ2-3; d_gene: TRBD2; abundance: .; v_gene: TRBV19; CDR3nt: TGTGCCAGTAGGGTAGCGGGGGGGCTCGGCACAGATACGCAGTATTTT; CDR3aa: CASRVAGGLGTDTQYF
j_gene: TRBJ1-2; d_gene: .; abundance: .; v_gene: TRBV11-2; CDR3nt: TGTGCCAGCAGCTTAGGGGGGCAGAGCTCTTATGGCTACACCTTC; CDR3aa: CASSLGGQSSYGYTF
j_gene: TRBJ1-2; d_gene: .; abundance: .; v_gene: TRBV4-3; CDR3nt: TGCGCCAGCAGCCAAGATCCCCCTCAAAGGAGCTATGGCTACACCTTC; CDR3aa: CASSQDPPQRSYGYTF
j_gene: TRBJ2-1; d_gene: TRBD2; abundance: .; v_gene: TRBV6-5; CDR3nt: TGTGCCAGCAGTTCCGTGGCTAGCGGGAAAGATGAGCAGTTCTTC; CDR3aa: CASSSVASGKDEQFF
j_gene: TRBJ1-5; d_gene: .; abundance: .; v_gene: TRBV27; CDR3nt: TGTGCCAGCAGTTTAACGGGGGTTCCTAGCAATCAGCCCCAGCATTTT; CDR3aa: CASSLTGVPSNQPQHF
j_gene: TRBJ2-7; d_gene: .; abundance: .; v_gene: TRBV11-3; CDR3nt: TGTGCCAGCAGCACACAGGGCTACGAGCAGTACTTC; CDR3aa: CASSTQGYEQYF
j_gene: TRBJ1-2; d_gene: .; abundance: .; v_gene: TRBV6-5; CDR3nt: TGTGCCAGCAGTTACTCACCAGGGGTGGTCGGAGGCTACACCTTC; CDR3aa: CASSYSPGVVGGYTF